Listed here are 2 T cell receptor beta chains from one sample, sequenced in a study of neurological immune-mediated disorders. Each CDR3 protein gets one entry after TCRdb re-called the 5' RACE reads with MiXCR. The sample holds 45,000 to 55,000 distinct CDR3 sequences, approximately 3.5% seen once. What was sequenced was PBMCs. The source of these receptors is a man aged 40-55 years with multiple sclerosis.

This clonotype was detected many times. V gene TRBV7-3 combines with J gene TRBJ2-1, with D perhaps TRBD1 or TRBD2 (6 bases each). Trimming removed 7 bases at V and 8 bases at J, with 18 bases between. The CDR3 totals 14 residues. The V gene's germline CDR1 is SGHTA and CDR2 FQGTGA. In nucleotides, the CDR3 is TGTGCCAGCAATCTTCAACGGGGGCTCGATGAGCAGTTCTTC. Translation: CASNLQRGLDEQFF.

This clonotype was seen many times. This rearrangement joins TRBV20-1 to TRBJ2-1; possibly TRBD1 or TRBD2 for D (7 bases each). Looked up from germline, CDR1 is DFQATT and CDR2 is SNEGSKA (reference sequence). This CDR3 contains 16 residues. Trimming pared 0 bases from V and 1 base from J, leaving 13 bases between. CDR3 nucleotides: TGCAGTGCTAGAGATCAGGGGGGGACTTCCTACAATGAGCAGTTCTTC. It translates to CSARDQGGTSYNEQFF.